This passage covers 20 T cell receptor beta chains from one sample sequenced in a study of blood T cells in healthy people across ages. A J-beta primer mix and a sample-barcoded 5' primer were used in a second PCR of roughly 6 to 11 cycles. MiXCR was run by TCRdb on the 5' RACE reads, yielding one entry per CDR3 protein. The sample has approximately 600,000 distinct CDR3 sequences, around three fifths seen once. The sample taken for sequencing was blood. The receptors shown here come from a man between 60 and 70 years old in good health.

The chain uses TRBV20-1 and TRBJ2-3, with 7 nucleotides matching TRBD1. The CDR3 is made up of 16 amino acids. The germline V gene encodes CDR1 DFQATT and CDR2 SNEGSKA (reference sequence). J lost 1 base, V lost 2 bases, and 9 bases had no gene match. This chain's CDR3 is CSARKRTGMGTDTQYF. Here the CDR3 DNA reads TGCAGTGCTAGAAAACGGACAGGAATGGGCACAGATACGCAGTATTTT.

This chain uses TRBV28 with TRBJ2-7; D may be TRBD2 (6 bases). CDR3 length: 14 amino acids. Trimming took 4 bases from V and 5 from J, leaving 15 bases between them. The V gene's germline CDR1 is MDHEN and CDR2 SYDVKM. CDR3: CASSSLGRRDEQYF. CDR3 nucleotides: TGTGCCAGCAGTTCGCTCGGAAGGAGGGACGAGCAGTACTTC.

J is TRBJ2-4 and V is TRBV7-9, with D uncertain. Trimming left V 5 bases short and J 13 bases short, with 24 bases between. There are 15 residues in the CDR3. Germline CDR1 and CDR2: SEHNR and FQNEAQ (reference sequence). CDR3 protein: CASSPPWASPYEQYF. The CDR3 bases are TGTGCCAGCAGCCCCCCCTGGGCCTCTCCCTATGAGCAGTACTTC.

The chain uses TRBV20-1 and TRBJ2-3; D is uncertain. The V end was cut by 0 bases, the J end by 3 bases, with 7 bases between. The CDR3 is made up of 13 amino acids. Germline assignment: CDR1 DFQATT and CDR2 SNEGSKA (reference sequence). This CDR3 is CSARDHLTDTQYF. The CDR3 DNA reads as TGCAGTGCTAGAGATCACCTTACAGATACGCAGTATTTT.

V and J are TRBV27 and TRBJ2-7; D perhaps matches TRBD2 (5 bases). Between the trimmed V and J ends, which lost 5 bases and 3 bases, there was a span of 14 bases. Germline CDR1 MNHEY, CDR2 SMNVEV (reference sequence). This CDR3 is built from 14 residues. CDR3 loop: CASSPRVAFYEQYF. CDR3 DNA sequence: TGTGCCAGCAGTCCGCGGGTAGCCTTCTACGAGCAGTACTTC.

The chain employs TRBV20-1 and TRBJ1-2, with 7 bases matching TRBD1. After removal of 0 bases from V and 5 bases from J, the junction contained 6 bases not matched to a gene. Germline values: CDR1 DFQATT, CDR2 SNEGSKA (reference sequence). There are 14 residues in the CDR3. CDR3 nucleotide sequence: TGCAGTGCTAGAGAGGGACAGCTCGATTATGGCTACACCTTC. Residues: CSAREGQLDYGYTF.

The chain employs TRBV20-1 and TRBJ1-1, with D unclear. From germline, CDR1 is DFQATT and CDR2 SNEGSKA (reference sequence). CDR3 size: 13 residues. V was trimmed by 0 bases and J by 5 bases, leaving 10 bases between them. The CDR3 spells CSARDGGRTEAFF. CDR3 DNA sequence: TGCAGTGCTAGAGATGGTGGACGGACTGAAGCTTTCTTT.

This clonotype was seen a single time. The chain links TRBV5-1 to TRBJ1-2; perhaps TRBD1 as D (6 bases). CDR1 is SGHRS and CDR2 is YFSETQ in the germline V gene. V lost 2 bases and J 7 bases, leaving 18 bases between the germline ends. This CDR3 is built from 15 residues. The CDR3 DNA is TGCGCCAGCAGCTTAGGACAGACGCCTCCCTGTGGCTACACCTTC. This codes for CASSLGQTPPCGYTF.

The chain uses TRBV6-4 and TRBJ2-6; D remains unclear. V dropped 4 bases and J dropped 0 bases, with 7 bases sitting between them. The CDR3 extends over 15 amino acids. Germline CDR1 reads MRHNA; CDR2 reads SNTAGT. CDR3 protein: CASSGLYSGANVLTF. In DNA, the CDR3 is TGTGCCAGCAGTGGCCTCTACTCTGGGGCCAACGTCCTGACTTTC.

This rearrangement joins TRBV20-1 to TRBJ2-3, with 12 bases fitting TRBD2. J gave up 3 bases and V 0 bases, and 10 bases lay outside the gene matches. CDR1 is DFQATT and CDR2 is SNEGSKA in the germline V gene (reference sequence). The CDR3 covers 18 residues. CDR3 DNA sequence: TGCAGTGCTAGAGATTTGGCTCTAGCGGGGGGGAATACAGATACGCAGTATTTT. It encodes CSARDLALAGGNTDTQYF.

This clonotype occurred a few times. This sequence joins TRBV11-2 and TRBJ2-5; 9 bases are shared with TRBD1. Unmatched junction bases numbered 8, after V lost 2 bases and J lost 4 bases. This CDR3 contains 16 residues. Germline CDR1 and CDR2: SGHAT and FQNNGV. CDR3 in amino acids: CASSLTLGQGRETQYF. The CDR3 coding sequence is TGTGCCAGCAGCTTAACCCTGGGACAGGGAAGAGAGACCCAGTACTTC.

This clonotype has ten or more counts. This chain uses TRBV29-1 with TRBJ2-5, with TRBD2 as a possible D gene (5 bases). V gave up 6 bases and J gave up 2 bases, with 13 bases separating them. CDR3 length equals 13 residues. The germline V gene encodes CDR1 SQVTM and CDR2 ANQGSEA. CDR3 in amino acids: CSVGGLGQETQYF. DNA of the CDR3: TGCAGCGTAGGAGGTTTGGGACAAGAGACCCAGTACTTC.

The chain joins TRBV20-1 to TRBJ2-7; 11 bases line up with TRBD2. The J call could be wrong; TRBJ2-5 is a better fit for the DNA end. The CDR3 covers 13 residues. Germline V gene lookup returns CDR1 DFQATT and CDR2 SNEGSKA (reference sequence). The CDR3 DNA follows: TGCAGTGGACTAGCGGGGAATGCGGAGACCCAGTACTTC. Its protein product is CSGLAGNAETQYF.

The rearrangement uses TRBV2 and TRBJ1-2, with 7 bases fitting TRBD1. From germline, CDR1 is SNHLY and CDR2 FYNNEI. Trimming at V came to 3 bases and at J to 6 bases, leaving 13 bases not matched to a gene. The CDR3 is made up of 16 amino acids. The DNA for the CDR3 is TGTGCCAGCAGTGAGACTGAGGGACAGCCACCAAATGGCTACACCTTC. Translation: CASSETEGQPPNGYTF.

This clonotype was detected only once. The CDR3: CASSPTENEQYF. The CDR3, as DNA: TGTGCCAGCAGCCCCACAGAAAACGAGCAGTACTTC. The chain is built from TRBV12-3 or TRBV12-4 and TRBJ2-5; D ambiguous. The DNA matches TRBJ2-7 better at its end, which makes the J call doubtful. The CDR3 contains 12 residues.

The rearrangement joins TRBV7-2 to TRBJ1-2, with TRBD1 identical over 8 bases. V lost 5 bases and J lost 8; bases outside the gene matches: 7. The germline V gene has CDR1 SGHTA and CDR2 FQGNSA. CDR3 size: 13 residues. CDR3 sequence (DNA): TGTGCCAGCAGCCGACAGGGGATCGCCGGCTACACCTTC. Residues: CASSRQGIAGYTF.

This clonotype appeared a few times. The chain recombines TRBV12-3 or TRBV12-4 with TRBJ2-7, with no clear D. The end of the DNA aligns better with TRBJ2-5, so the J call may be wrong. This CDR3 region has 13 residues. CDR3: CASSLSEMETQYF. The CDR3 DNA sequence: TGTGCCAGCAGTTTATCGGAAATGGAGACCCAGTACTTC.

The chain is built from TRBV6-1 and TRBJ1-2; D might be TRBD1 (6 bases). This CDR3 contains 15 residues. Germline V gene data show CDR1 as MNHNS and CDR2 as SASEGT. V dropped 6 bases and J dropped 0 bases, with 14 bases sitting between them. CDR3 in DNA: TGTGCCAGCAGCCCCGACAGGCGACCTAACTATGGCTACACCTTC. It encodes CASSPDRRPNYGYTF.

CDR3 sequence reads: CSARELGTGDSEAFF. The CDR3 DNA follows: TGCAGTGCTAGAGAGTTGGGGACAGGGGACAGTGAAGCTTTCTTT. The chain has TRBV20-1 and TRBJ1-1; the match to TRBD1 covers 10 bases. CDR1 DFQATT and CDR2 SNEGSKA come from the germline V gene (reference sequence). V lost 0 bases to trimming and J lost 7 bases; unmatched junction nucleotides: 8. CDR3 length: 15 amino acids.

The J gene is TRBJ1-2, the V gene TRBV5-1; perhaps TRBD1 as D (6 bases). Germline CDR1 reads SGHRS; CDR2 reads YFSETQ. V dropped 2 bases and J dropped 0 bases, with 11 bases sitting between them. CDR3 length equals 15 residues. CDR3 residues: CASSFFGDTNYGYTF. CDR3 coding DNA: TGCGCCAGCAGCTTTTTTGGGGACACTAACTATGGCTACACCTTC.